These 10 T cell receptor beta chains were sequenced from one sample in a study of cytomegalovirus exposure and HLA in healthy donors. The repertoire was sequenced with immunoSEQ multiplex PCR; TCRdb's copy has only in-frame clones and lacks some. The sample lists 300,000 to 350,000 clones; 88% were seen once. What was sequenced was PBMCs. The receptors were sampled from a man aged 25-45 years in good health and CMV-seronegative.

J is TRBJ2-7 and V is TRBV4-1; the match to TRBD1 covers 9 bases. Per the germline V gene, CDR1 is MGHRA and CDR2 is YSYEKL. This CDR3 spans 16 amino acids. Germline trimming cut 1 base from V and 6 bases from J; bases unmatched to any gene: 10. This CDR3 is CASSQAVDRGTSEQYF. The CDR3 region has the DNA TGCGCCAGCAGCCAAGCGGTGGACAGGGGTACGAGCGAGCAGTACTTC.

In its sample, this clone was seen once. The J gene is TRBJ1-1, the V gene TRBV7-9, with TRBD1 matching 10 bases. The ends lost 8 bases at V and 6 bases at J; junction bases unmatched: 3. In germline, CDR1 is SEHNR, CDR2 FQNEAQ (reference sequence). CDR3 length: 12 amino acids. The chain's CDR3 is CASGTGDPEAFF. CDR3 nucleotides: TGTGCCAGCGGGACAGGGGACCCTGAAGCTTTCTTT.

The V call is TRBV18, the J call TRBJ2-7; a weak D match, TRBD2 (5 bases). Germline V lookup: CDR1 KGHSH, CDR2 LQKENI. Trimming removed 3 bases at V and 4 bases at J, with 16 bases between. This CDR3 has 15 amino acids. The CDR3 spells CASSPPTKPGYEQYF. As DNA, the CDR3 is TGTGCCAGCTCACCTCCCACAAAACCGGGATACGAGCAGTACTTC.

CDR3 sequence: CASSGGQGATYEQYF. Here the CDR3 DNA reads TGTGCCAGCAGTGGTGGACAGGGGGCTACCTACGAGCAGTACTTC. This rearrangement joins TRBV6-1 to TRBJ2-7; 11 bases fit TRBD1. Germline values: CDR1 MNHNS, CDR2 SASEGT. V was clipped by 4 bases and J by 2 bases; unmatched bases: 4. The CDR3 has 15 amino acids.

The V call is TRBV5-1, the J call TRBJ2-1, with 7 bases fitting TRBD2. V gave up 1 base and J gave up 7 bases; unmatched junction bases: 5. Per germline, CDR1 SGHRS and CDR2 YFSETQ. The CDR3 is 14 amino acids. The CDR3 DNA is TGCGCCAGCAGCTTGCCGGGGGGATTGAATGAGCAGTTCTTC. Protein sequence: CASSLPGGLNEQFF.

The chain links TRBV27 to TRBJ1-5, with 8 bases aligning to TRBD1. This CDR3 region has 15 residues. Germline-derived CDR1 and CDR2 are MNHEY and SMNVEV (reference sequence). The trim removed 2 bases at V and 4 bases at J, leaving 4 bases unmatched. CDR3 loop: CASSLGTGVNQPQHF. CDR3 bases: TGTGCCAGCAGTTTAGGGACAGGCGTGAATCAGCCCCAGCATTTT.

V and J are TRBV5-1 and TRBJ2-7; the D gene is possibly TRBD1 (6 bases). Germline loops: CDR1 SGHRS, CDR2 YFSETQ. V was cut by 0 bases and J by 3 bases, with 13 bases left in between. The CDR3 loop spans 15 amino acids. This CDR3 is CASSLEAGDIYEQYF. DNA for the CDR3: TGCGCCAGCAGCTTGGAGGCAGGGGACATCTACGAGCAGTACTTC.

V gene TRBV5-6 combines with J gene TRBJ2-3, with a tentative D call TRBD2 (5 bases). The CDR3 extends over 16 amino acids. Trimming removed 0 bases from V and 0 bases from J, with 11 bases in between. Germline lookup yields CDR1 SGHDT and CDR2 YYEEEE. For the CDR3, the DNA is TGTGCCAGCAGCTTGGCCAGCGGAACTAGCACAGATACGCAGTATTTT. This encodes CASSLASGTSTDTQYF. The full variable domain, its missing parts supplied by reference TRBV5-6 and TRBJ2-3, is DAGVTQSPTHLIKTRGQQVTLRCSPKSGHDTVSWYQQALGQGPQFIFQYYEEEERQRGNFPDRFSGHQFPNYSSELNVNALLLGDSALYLCASSLASGTSTDTQYFGPGTRLTVL.

The chain uses TRBV2 and TRBJ1-6; TRBD1 matches 8 bases. CDR3 length equals 17 residues. The germline V gene has CDR1 SNHLY and CDR2 FYNNEI. V lost 6 bases to trimming and J lost 8 bases; unmatched junction nucleotides: 15. The CDR3 here is CASSADRGGAWDSPLHF. The CDR3 nucleotides are TGTGCCAGCAGCGCAGACAGGGGTGGGGCTTGGGATTCACCCCTCCACTTT.

The chain couples TRBV4-2 to TRBJ1-1, with D possibly TRBD1 on 6 matching bases. With 1 base removed from V and 5 bases from J, the gap between germline ends came to 14 bases. From germline, CDR1 is LGHNA and CDR2 YNFKEQ. This CDR3 region has 15 residues. The CDR3 protein is CASSQVTSRGTEAFF. Written as DNA, the CDR3 is TGTGCCAGCAGCCAAGTTACGAGCAGGGGAACTGAAGCTTTCTTT.